This TCR beta chain was sequenced in a study of CD8+ T cells in alopecia areata. Trimming removed 4 bases from V and 1 base from J, with 8 bases in between. Per the germline V gene, CDR1 is MNHEY and CDR2 is SMNVEV (reference sequence). The CDR3 is made up of 14 amino acids. Documented treatment: oral pan-JAK inhibitor, 5-10 mg twice daily. Collected material from alopecia areata patients comprised lesional scalp punch biopsies and peripheral blood. Extracted RNA was reverse transcribed, and the resulting cDNA served as sequencing template. Sequenced by immunoSEQ multiplex PCR; TCRdb stores in-frame clones only, minus some. This table has fewer than 110,000 clones, 70% to 90% appearing once. Study-level results: Many expanded lesional clones persisted in scalp and blood during tofacitinib treatment. Sequencing of scalp samples also captures resident alphabeta T cells of normal skin.

Concerning this clone itself: Its antigen is still unknown.

The chain is built from TRBV27 and TRBJ1-5; D unresolved. The sequence came from a human donor with alopecia areata. Sequencing was performed on CD8+ T cells sorted from blood, taken between weeks 30 and 35, from a patient treated with tofacitinib. CDR3 sequence (DNA): TGTGCCAGCAGTTATAGTGACAGCAATCAGCCCCAGCATTTT. Protein sequence: CASSYSDSNQPQHF.